This entry concerns a single TCR beta chain. Its antigen remains undetermined. One base away there is no much larger clone; base qualities are not given. Healthy HIV-negative adults with no recently reported acute infections or vaccinations were included as donors. All donors were Caucasian adults living in Nashville, Tennessee, USA. CD4+ T cells were enriched through magnetic negative selection, after which naive cells were positively selected on CD45RA and the remaining negative fraction served as the memory subset. Blood was collected by leukapheresis, and PBMCs were isolated by Ficoll-Histopaque density gradient centrifugation and then cryopreserved in liquid nitrogen vapor phase. Analytical flow cytometry was used to check the purity and quantity of every magnetically sorted T cell population. Genomic DNA was isolated from every sorted fraction and measured by UV absorbance on a Nanodrop 2000c.

The data belong to a study of shared clonotypes between healthy human individuals (dated by TCRdb to the early 2020s). About the full investigation: The cohort comprised two women and a few men aged 18 to 49 years. Blood TCR repertoires of five healthy adults were deeply sequenced to estimate repertoire size and the extent of clonotype sharing between individuals. Each donor's leukapheresis produced roughly between roughly 0.85 and 10 billion PBMCs. To increase sequencing depth and limit assay-specific biases, TCR repertoire library preparation and sequencing were carried out by different laboratories using diverse techniques. For each donor, CD4 naive and CD4 memory were each run on three plates, CD8 naive on two plates, and CD8 memory on one plate. Study-wide conclusions, independent of this receptor: The genetic and exposure-history diversity represented was limited by the small number of donors. Sampling was limited to blood, and TCR repertoires in tissue likely differ from TCR repertoires in blood. Approximately 5% of naive CD4, approximately 3.7% of naive CD8, 2.3% of memory CD4, and 0.4% of memory CD8 clonotypes were shared across a few donors. Incomplete sequencing was indicated by rarefaction of sorted-subset datasets, despite the large sequencing depth. Naive subsets generally had larger estimated clonotype richness than memory subsets. Pairwise subsampling indicated that sequencing depth was expected to affect the degree of clonotype sharing among donors. Compared with non-shared clonotypes, clonotypes shared by all four sorted-subset donors had higher generation probabilities.

V is pared back by 3 bases and J by 7 bases, with 10 bases lying between the germline termini. Taken from the germline V gene, the CDR1 and CDR2 loops are SNHLY and FYNNEI. The CDR3 has 13 amino acids, counting the end cysteine and phenylalanine. Only the CDR3 region is kept as DNA, spanning 39 bases read in frame from base 1. Using the deep immunoSEQ assay, TCR CDR3 regions were amplified from genomic DNA by multiplex PCR. Extracted genomic DNA from each cell subset was distributed evenly across all wells of several immunoSEQ 96-well plates, and each plate was treated as a replicate. For sorted subsets, roughly 200 ng of genomic DNA, equivalent to some 30,000 T cell genomes, went into each replicate PCR. The purified libraries were quantified using a Qubit 3.0 fluorometer, sized with a Bioanalyzer 2100, and then quantified again using the KAPA Library Quantification kit. A separate single-read 150-cycle Illumina NextSeq 550 flow cell was used to sequence each immunoSEQ 96-well plate. The paper's processing steps were these. Because the immunoSEQ output included only junctional sequences and no quality scores, the filtering could not be the same as the filtering used for full-length reads. To assign V/J genes and CDR3, sequences were annotated against IMGT germline references using PyIR, a Python wrapper for IgBLAST v1.9. Reads were filtered out if the reads had weak V/J assignments (E-value above 1e-6), no CDR3, stop codons, out-of-frame junctions, or ambiguous translated residues. V3J clonotypes were defined as sequences sharing an identical inferred V gene, J gene, and CDR3 amino acid sequence. Percentage overlap between repertoires was computed as shared unique clonotypes divided by the size of the smaller repertoire. Richness of each repertoire was evaluated using RTK rarefaction, the Chao1 estimator, and Recon v2.1 estimates of unobserved clonotypes. OLGA was used to compute generation probabilities for all TCRbeta clonotypes that the gDNA method yielded from several donors. TCRdb limited this immuneACCESS table to in-frame rearrangements with V and J called. A share of clones is missing; checked studies link under half to unresolved V genes, and the rest is unexplained. V and J calls plus clone size are reproduced from that table; the DNA served to infer D and trimming. The sample includes millions of clones, with approximately 90% observed a single time. The top ten clonotypes cover about 0.13% of the sample.

The V and J genes are TRBV2 and TRBJ1-5, with the D gene not confidently named. The sample comprised naive CD4+ T cells sorted from blood. The cell subset or site label corresponds to: CD45RA+ positively selected. The receptor comes from a man between 18 and 29 years old in good health. The CDR3: CASSEEVSQPQHF. The DNA sequence reads TGTGCCAGCAGTGAGGAGGTCAGCCAGCCCCAGCATTTT.